This TCR beta chain was captured in a study of T cell responses to AZD1222 COVID-19 vaccine. Points from the study as a whole: Spike-specific TCR breadth and depth rose after two AZD1222 doses. The number of AZD1222 recipients seropositive at baseline was only five to seven.

The table lists this clone with a count of one. The antigen remains undetermined. Repertoires were generated with immunoSEQ multiplex PCR, while TCRdb's copy carries only in-frame clones and drops some. The sample has about 100,000 clones, around 90% seen once. Germline V lookup: CDR1 MNHEY, CDR2 SMNVEV (reference sequence). The V and J ends lost 3 bases and 6 bases, in that order; junction bases with no gene match: 10. CDR3 length equals 17 residues. V and J are TRBV27 and TRBJ2-3; TRBD1 matches at 12 bases. This receptor was identified in an adult in good health. Sequenced here: peripheral blood, sampled on day 0 of AZD1222 vaccination. The CDR3 spells CASSLNAGTGGMDTQYF. Written as DNA, the CDR3 is TGTGCCAGCAGTTTGAACGCCGGGACAGGGGGCATGGATACGCAGTATTTT.